This T cell receptor beta chain emerged from a study of blood T cell repertoires in COVID-19. Study at large: COVID-19 samples collected from the United States, Italy and Spain covered acute and convalescent phases.

The germline V gene encodes CDR1 SGHTA and CDR2 FQGNSA. V dropped 8 bases and J dropped 5; count of bases not matched to a gene: 3. This CDR3 is built from 13 residues. In the authors' methods: Reference gene primer amplification yielded estimated nucleated cell counts. Measured with immunoSEQ multiplex PCR; TCRdb has only the in-frame clones, and not every one. The V and J calls and clone size are taken from that table; D and trimming were inferred from the DNA. The data show approximately 60,000 clones, around 87% seen once. V is TRBV7-2 and J is TRBJ1-5; 10 nucleotides match TRBD1. Sequenced: peripheral blood. This receptor was identified in a man in his fifties or sixties with active or convalescent COVID-19. CDR3 loop: CASGDRGHQPQHF. The CDR3 nucleotides are TGTGCCAGCGGCGACAGGGGGCATCAGCCCCAGCATTTT. The full variable domain, completed using reference TRBV7-2 and TRBJ1-5, is GAGVSQSPSNKVTEKGKDVELRCDPISGHTALYWYRQSLGQGLEFLIYFQGNSAPDKSGLPSDRFSAERTGGSVSTLTIQRTQQEDSAVYLCASGDRGHQPQHFGDGTRLSIL.